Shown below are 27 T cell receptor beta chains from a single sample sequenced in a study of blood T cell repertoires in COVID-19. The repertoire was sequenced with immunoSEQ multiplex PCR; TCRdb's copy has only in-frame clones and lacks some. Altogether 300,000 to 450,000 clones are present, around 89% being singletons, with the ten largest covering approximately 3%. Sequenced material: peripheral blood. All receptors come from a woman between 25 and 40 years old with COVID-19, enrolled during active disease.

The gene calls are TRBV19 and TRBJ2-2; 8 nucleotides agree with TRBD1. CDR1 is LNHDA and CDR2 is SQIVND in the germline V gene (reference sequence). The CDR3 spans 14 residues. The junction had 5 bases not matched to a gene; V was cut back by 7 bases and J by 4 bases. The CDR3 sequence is CASNVQGGTGELFF. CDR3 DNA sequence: TGTGCCAGTAATGTACAGGGGGGCACCGGGGAGCTGTTTTTT.

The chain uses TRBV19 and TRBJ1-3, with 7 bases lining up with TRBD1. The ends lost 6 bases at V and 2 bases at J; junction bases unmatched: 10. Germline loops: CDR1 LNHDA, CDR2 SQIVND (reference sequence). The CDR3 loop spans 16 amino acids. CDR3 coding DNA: TGTGCCAGTAGGACACCATCGACAGGGACTGGAAACACCATATATTTT. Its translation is CASRTPSTGTGNTIYF.

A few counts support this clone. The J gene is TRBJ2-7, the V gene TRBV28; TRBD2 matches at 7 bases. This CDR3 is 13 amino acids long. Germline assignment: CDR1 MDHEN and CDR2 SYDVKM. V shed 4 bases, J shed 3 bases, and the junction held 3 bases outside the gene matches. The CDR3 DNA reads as TGTGCCAGCAGTTCCCCGGGGGGCTACGAGCAGTACGTC. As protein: CASSSPGGYEQYV.

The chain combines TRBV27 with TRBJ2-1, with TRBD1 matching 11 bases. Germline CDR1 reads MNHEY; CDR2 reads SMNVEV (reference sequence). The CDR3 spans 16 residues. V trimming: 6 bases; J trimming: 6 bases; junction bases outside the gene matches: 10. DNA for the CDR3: TGTGCCAGCAGACCTTCCGGGACAGGGGGTGTCAATGAGCAGTTCTTC. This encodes CASRPSGTGGVNEQFF.

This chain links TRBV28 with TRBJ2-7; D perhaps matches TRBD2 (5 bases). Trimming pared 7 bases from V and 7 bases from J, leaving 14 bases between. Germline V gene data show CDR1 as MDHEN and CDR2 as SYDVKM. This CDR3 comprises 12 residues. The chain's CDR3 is CASNLPRGEQYF. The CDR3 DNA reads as TGTGCCAGCAACCTGCCCAGAGGGGAGCAGTACTTC.

The CDR3 loop reads CASSRGTDYTEAFF. In DNA form, the CDR3 reads TGTGCCAGCAGTAGGGGGACGGATTACACTGAAGCTTTCTTT. V gene TRBV6-5 combines with J gene TRBJ1-1, with a possible D match to TRBD1 (6 bases). V lost 5 bases to trimming and J lost 3 bases, with 13 bases between them. In germline, CDR1 is MNHEY, CDR2 SVGAGI. This CDR3 has 14 residues.

The CDR3 DNA reads TGCAGCGCCGAGGGGCAGGGGAAGGACAATGAGCAGTTCTTC. Protein product: CSAEGQGKDNEQFF. This rearrangement joins TRBV29-1 to TRBJ2-1; D may be TRBD1 (6 bases). V was cut by 7 bases and J by 5 bases, with 18 bases left in between. The CDR3 contains 14 residues. Germline values: CDR1 SQVTM, CDR2 ANQGSEA.

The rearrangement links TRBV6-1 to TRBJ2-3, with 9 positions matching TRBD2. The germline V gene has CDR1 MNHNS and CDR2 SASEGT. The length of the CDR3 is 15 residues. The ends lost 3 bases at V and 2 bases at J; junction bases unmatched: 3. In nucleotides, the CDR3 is TGTGCCAGCAGTGAGGGACTAGCTCTCACAGATACGCAGTATTTT. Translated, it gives CASSEGLALTDTQYF.

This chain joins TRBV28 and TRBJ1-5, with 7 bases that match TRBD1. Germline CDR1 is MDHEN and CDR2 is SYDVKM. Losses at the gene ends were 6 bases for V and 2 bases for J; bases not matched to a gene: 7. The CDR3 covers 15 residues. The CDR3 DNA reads TGTGCCAGCAGCCTTACAGGGGACGGCAATCAGCCCCAGCATTTT. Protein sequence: CASSLTGDGNQPQHF.

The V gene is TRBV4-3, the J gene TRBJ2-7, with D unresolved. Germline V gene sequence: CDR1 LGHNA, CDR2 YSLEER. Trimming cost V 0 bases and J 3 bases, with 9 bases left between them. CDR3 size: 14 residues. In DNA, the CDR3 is TGCGCCAGCAGCCAAGACACCGCAGGCTACGAGCAGTACTTC. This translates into CASSQDTAGYEQYF.

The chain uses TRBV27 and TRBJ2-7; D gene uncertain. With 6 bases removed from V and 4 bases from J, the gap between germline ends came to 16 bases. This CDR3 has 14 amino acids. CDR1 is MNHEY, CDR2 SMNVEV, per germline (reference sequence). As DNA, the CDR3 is TGTGCCAGCAGAAGCGCCGCCGCCCCTTACGAGCAGTACTTC. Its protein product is CASRSAAAPYEQYF.

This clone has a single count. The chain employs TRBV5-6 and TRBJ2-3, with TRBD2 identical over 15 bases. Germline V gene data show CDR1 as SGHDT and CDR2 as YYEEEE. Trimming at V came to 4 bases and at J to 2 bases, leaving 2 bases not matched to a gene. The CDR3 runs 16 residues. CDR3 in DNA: TGTGCCAGCAGCGGACTAGCGGGAGGGCTCACAGATACGCAGTATTTT. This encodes CASSGLAGGLTDTQYF.

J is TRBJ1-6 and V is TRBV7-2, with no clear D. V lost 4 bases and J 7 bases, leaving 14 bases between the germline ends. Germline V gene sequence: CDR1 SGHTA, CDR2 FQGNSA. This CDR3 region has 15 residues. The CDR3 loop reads CASSSNRVTNSPLHF. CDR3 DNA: TGTGCCAGCAGCTCGAACCGGGTCACGAATTCACCCCTCCACTTT.

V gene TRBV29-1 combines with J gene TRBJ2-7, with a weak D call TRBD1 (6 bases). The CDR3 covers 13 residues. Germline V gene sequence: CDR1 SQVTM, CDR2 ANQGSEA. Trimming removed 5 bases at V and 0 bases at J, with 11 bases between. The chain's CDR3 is CSVQGTISYEQYF. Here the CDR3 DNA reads TGCAGCGTTCAGGGGACCATCTCCTACGAGCAGTACTTC.

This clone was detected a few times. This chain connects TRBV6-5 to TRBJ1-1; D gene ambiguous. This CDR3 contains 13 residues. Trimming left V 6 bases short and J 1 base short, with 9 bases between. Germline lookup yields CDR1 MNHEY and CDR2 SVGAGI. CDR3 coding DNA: TGTGCCAGCAGGCCTAACTGGAACACTGAAGCTTTCTTT. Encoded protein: CASRPNWNTEAFF.

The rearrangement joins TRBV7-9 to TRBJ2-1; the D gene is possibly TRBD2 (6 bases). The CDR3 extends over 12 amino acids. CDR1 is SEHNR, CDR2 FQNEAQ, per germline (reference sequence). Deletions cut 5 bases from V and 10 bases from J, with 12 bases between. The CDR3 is CASSPTRNEQFF. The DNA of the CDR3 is TGTGCCAGCAGCCCGACTAGGAACGAGCAGTTCTTC.

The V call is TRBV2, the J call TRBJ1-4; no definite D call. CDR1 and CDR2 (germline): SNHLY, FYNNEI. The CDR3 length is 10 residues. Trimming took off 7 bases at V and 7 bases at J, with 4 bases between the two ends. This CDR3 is CASISEKLFF. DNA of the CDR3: TGTGCCAGCATTAGTGAAAAACTGTTTTTT.

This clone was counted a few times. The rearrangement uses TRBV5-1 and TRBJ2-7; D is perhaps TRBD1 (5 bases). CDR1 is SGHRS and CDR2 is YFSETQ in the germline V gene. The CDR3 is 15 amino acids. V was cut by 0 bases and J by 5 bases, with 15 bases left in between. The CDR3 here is CASSLGQGIVDEQYF. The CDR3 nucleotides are TGCGCCAGCAGCTTGGGCCAGGGAATAGTCGACGAGCAGTACTTC.

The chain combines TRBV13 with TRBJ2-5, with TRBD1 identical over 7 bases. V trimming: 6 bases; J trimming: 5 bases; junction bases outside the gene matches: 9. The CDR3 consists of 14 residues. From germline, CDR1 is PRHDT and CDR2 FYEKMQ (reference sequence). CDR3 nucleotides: TGTGCCAGCAGTCCAGGGACAGCTGGGGAGACCCAGTACTTC. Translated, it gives CASSPGTAGETQYF. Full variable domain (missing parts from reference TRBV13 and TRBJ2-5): AAGVIQSPRHLIKEKRETATLKCYPIPRHDTVYWYQQGPGQDPQFLISFYEKMQSDKGSIPDRFSAQQFSDYHSELNMSSLELGDSALYFCASSPGTAGETQYFGPGTRLLVL.

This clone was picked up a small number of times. CDR3 coding DNA: TGTGCCAGCAGAGACCAGAGCGGTCAGCCCCAGCATTTT. Its translation: CASRDQSGQPQHF. The J gene is TRBJ1-5, the V gene TRBV28, with unresolved D. Per the germline V gene, CDR1 is MDHEN and CDR2 is SYDVKM. V was shortened by 6 bases and J by 6 bases, with 12 bases between the two germline ends. The CDR3 is 13 residues long.

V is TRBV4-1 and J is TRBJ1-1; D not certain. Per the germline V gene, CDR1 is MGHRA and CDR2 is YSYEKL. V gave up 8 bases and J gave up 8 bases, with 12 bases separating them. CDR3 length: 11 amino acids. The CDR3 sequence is CASRSPSEAFF. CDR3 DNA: TGCGCCAGCCGTTCGCCGAGCGAAGCTTTCTTT.

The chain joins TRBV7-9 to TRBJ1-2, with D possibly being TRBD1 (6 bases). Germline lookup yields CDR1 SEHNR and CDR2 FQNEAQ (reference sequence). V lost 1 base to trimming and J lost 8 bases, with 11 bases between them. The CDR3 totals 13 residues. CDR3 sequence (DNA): TGTGCCAGCAGCTTAGTTACAGGGAAGGGCTACACCTTC. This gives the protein CASSLVTGKGYTF.

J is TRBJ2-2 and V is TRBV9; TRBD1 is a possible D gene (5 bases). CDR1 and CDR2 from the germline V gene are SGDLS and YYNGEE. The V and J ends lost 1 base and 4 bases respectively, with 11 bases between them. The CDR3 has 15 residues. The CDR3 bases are TGTGCCAGCAGCGTACCCTTAGACAGCACCGGGGAGCTGTTTTTT. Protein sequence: CASSVPLDSTGELFF.

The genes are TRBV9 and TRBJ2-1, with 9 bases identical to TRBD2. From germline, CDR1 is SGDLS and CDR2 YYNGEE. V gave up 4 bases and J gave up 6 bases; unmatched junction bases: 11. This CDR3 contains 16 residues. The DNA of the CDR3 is TGTGCCAGCAGCAAGAGTAGCGGGAGCGGCGGCAATGAGCAGTTCTTC. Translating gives CASSKSSGSGGNEQFF.

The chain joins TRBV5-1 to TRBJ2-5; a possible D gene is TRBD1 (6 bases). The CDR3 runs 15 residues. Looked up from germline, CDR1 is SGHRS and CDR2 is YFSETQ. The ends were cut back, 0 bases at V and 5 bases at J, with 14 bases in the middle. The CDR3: CASSLGGRGEETQYF. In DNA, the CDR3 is TGCGCCAGCAGCTTGGGTGGCAGGGGCGAGGAGACCCAGTACTTC.

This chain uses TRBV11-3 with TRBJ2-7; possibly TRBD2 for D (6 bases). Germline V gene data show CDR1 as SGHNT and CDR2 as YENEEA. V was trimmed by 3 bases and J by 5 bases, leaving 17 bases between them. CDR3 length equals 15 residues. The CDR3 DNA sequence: TGTGCCAGCAGCTTCGGTACGGGGAGGAACGACGAGCAGTACGTC. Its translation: CASSFGTGRNDEQYV.

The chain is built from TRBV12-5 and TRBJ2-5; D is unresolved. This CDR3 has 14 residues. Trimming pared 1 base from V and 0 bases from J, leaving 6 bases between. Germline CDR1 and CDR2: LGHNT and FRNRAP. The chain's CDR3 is CASGLGRYQETQYF. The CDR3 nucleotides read TGTGCTAGTGGTTTGGGGCGGTACCAAGAGACCCAGTACTTC. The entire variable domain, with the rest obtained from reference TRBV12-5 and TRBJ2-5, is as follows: DARVTQTPRHKVTEMGQEVTMRCQPILGHNTVFWYRQTMMQGLELLAYFRNRAPLDDSGMPKDRFSAEMPDATLATLKIQPSEPRDSAVYFCASGLGRYQETQYFGPGTRLLVL.